Listed below are T cell receptor beta chains from one sample, sequenced in a study of T cells in Graves' hyperthyroidism and ophthalmopathy. Via MiXCR, TCRdb re-called the multiplex PCR reads, giving one row per CDR3 protein. Of approximately 610,000 distinct CDR3 sequences in the sample, over 15% were seen once. Sequenced material: blood. The receptors shown here come from a woman aged 18-29 years with Graves' hyperthyroidism. The CDR3 runs from the conserved cysteine through the conserved F or W. D genes are given only for firm matches. Not all rows give a size; the values are once, few, many and, for expanded clones, a class.

v_gene,len,d_gene,abundance,j_gene,CDR3nt,CDR3aa
TRBV2,14,TRBD1,many,TRBJ1-6,TGTGCCATAGCCGGGACAGGGCTCTTGTTACCCCTCCACTTT,CAIAGTGLLLPLHF
TRBV6-7,17,-,-,TRBJ2-2,TGTGCCAGCAGTTACTTGAGGGGGAGACGGAACACCGGGGAGCTGTTTTTT,CASSYLRGRRNTGELFF
TRBV6-1,14,-,few,TRBJ2-1,TGTGCCAGCAGTGATACTAGGGTCAGGAATGAGCAGTTCTTC,CASSDTRVRNEQFF
TRBV20-1,12,-,many,TRBJ2-7,TGCAGTGGCTGGGCTAACTCCTACGAGCAGTACTTC,CSGWANSYEQYF
TRBV5-6,14,-,-,TRBJ1-6,TGTGCCAGCAGCCTGGACATCGATAATTCACCCCTCCACTTT,CASSLDIDNSPLHF
TRBV18,17,-,few,TRBJ1-5,TGTGCCAGCTCACCTGTATTTATTACCAATAGCAATCAGCCCCAGCATTTT,CASSPVFITNSNQPQHF
TRBV25-1,11,-,-,TRBJ2-7,TGTGCCAGCCGAAGGATTTCCGAGCAGTACTTC,CASRRISEQYF
TRBV12-3/TRBV12-4,17,-,-,TRBJ1-3,TGTGCCAGCAGTTTAGCCTCAACAGGTGGGGCTGGAAACACCATATATTTT,CASSLASTGGAGNTIYF
TRBV12-3/TRBV12-4,12,TRBD1,many,TRBJ2-5,TGTGCCAGCAGTCTTTACGAGACAGGGAAGTACTTC,CASSLYETGKYF
TRBV12-3/TRBV12-4,16,-,many,TRBJ2-4,TGTGCCAGCAGTTTAGTCGGCGAACTAGCCAAAAACATTCAGTACTTC,CASSLVGELAKNIQYF
TRBV11-2,19,-,-,TRBJ2-2,TGTGCCAGCAGCTTAAGTCTCAGGGCCACCCAAACGAACACCGGGGAGCTGTTTTTT,CASSLSLRATQTNTGELFF
TRBV7-2,15,-,many,TRBJ2-1,TGTGCCAGCAGGATGGGGGGAGGAGGCTACAATGAGCAGTTCTTC,CASRMGGGGYNEQFF
TRBV6-1,16,-,many,TRBJ2-4,TGTGCCAGCAGTGAAGAAGAGGGGGGAGCCAAAAACATTCAGTACTTC,CASSEEEGGAKNIQYF
TRBV9,15,TRBD2,-,TRBJ2-5,TGTGCCAGCAGCGTCTCTATCGGCGGGAGAGAGACCCAGTACTTC,CASSVSIGGRETQYF
TRBV20-1,15,TRBD2,many,TRBJ2-5,TGCAGTGCTCCCCATCGGCGGGAGGGCCTTAAGACCCAGTACTTC,CSAPHRREGLKTQYF
TRBV11-2,16,-,-,TRBJ1-3,TGTGCCAGCAGCTTAGAAGCCAGCAGCTCTGGAAACACCATATATTTT,CASSLEASSSGNTIYF
TRBV10-3,13,-,few,TRBJ2-7,TGTGCCATTGGATCGGGGGCCTCCTACGAGCAGTACTTC,CAIGSGASYEQYF
TRBV20-1,15,TRBD2,few,TRBJ2-7,TGCAGTGCTGGGGGGGGACTAGCGAGCTCCTACGAGCAGTACTTC,CSAGGGLASSYEQYF
TRBV4-1,15,TRBD1,few,TRBJ1-1,TGCGCCAGCAGTGCGTCCGGGACAGGGGGCACTGAAGCTTTCTTT,CASSASGTGGTEAFF
TRBV14,15,-,many,TRBJ2-7,TGTGCCAGCAGCACCGGGGGAAGGGTTTCCTACGAGCAGTACTTC,CASSTGGRVSYEQYF
TRBV5-1,14,TRBD1,many,TRBJ2-3,TGCGCCAGCAGCCTAAGACAGGGGGCAGATACGCAGTATTTT,CASSLRQGADTQYF
TRBV12-3/TRBV12-4,14,-,few,TRBJ2-5,TGTGCCAGCAGTTTTCAAGAGGGCTGGGTGGCCCAGTACTTC,CASSFQEGWVAQYF
TRBV10-1,15,TRBD1,few,TRBJ1-1,TGCGCCAGCAGTGAGTCGGGACAGGGATGGACTGAAGCTTTCTTT,CASSESGQGWTEAFF
TRBV27,13,-,few,TRBJ2-7,TGTGCCAGCAGTCCATCAACGGAGTACGAGCAGTACTTC,CASSPSTEYEQYF
TRBV6-1,16,TRBD2,many,TRBJ2-1,TGTGCCAGCAGTGGACTAGCGGGAGGTCCCCTACATGAGCAGTTCTTC,CASSGLAGGPLHEQFF
TRBV5-1,17,TRBD1,many,TRBJ1-2,TGCGCCAGCAGCTTCGGGGGCCTGGGGACAGGGGGTGATGGCTACACCTTC,CASSFGGLGTGGDGYTF
TRBV20-1,12,TRBD1,-,TRBJ1-2,TGCAGTGGGGAGGACAGGGCGTTAGGCTACACCTTC,CSGEDRALGYTF